This TCR beta chain was identified in a study of shared clonotypes between healthy human individuals. Study-wide results and limits: Limitation of the genetic and exposure-history diversity represented came from the few donors. Lower generation probabilities were found for non-shared clonotypes than for those shared by all four donors. In a handful of donors, approximately 5% of naive CD4 clonotypes appeared in common.

Under the authors' procedure: Sequence data from immunoSEQ were junction-only and lacked quality scores; consequently, filtering differed. The data were produced by immunoSEQ multiplex PCR, yet TCRdb's version contains in-frame clones alone and is incomplete. D and trimming were read from the DNA, whereas the V and J calls and clone size are those reported in that table. The sample lists 400,000 to 600,000 clones, more than 95% occurring once. Germline V gene lookup returns CDR1 SGHTA and CDR2 FQGTGA. V was clipped by 0 bases and J by 9 bases, with 9 bases between them. The CDR3 is made up of 13 amino acids. As to this clone: Its specificity is unknown.

The sequenced material came from naive CD4+ T cells sorted from blood. Subset reported: CD45RA+ positively selected. The TCR sequence derives from a woman in her twenties or thirties in good health. The V call is TRBV7-3, the J call TRBJ2-1; D is unclear. The CDR3 bases are TGTGCCAGCAGCTTAACATCCGGGCGTGAGCAGTTCTTC. The encoded protein is CASSLTSGREQFF.